A selection of T cell receptor beta chains follows, all from one sample in a study of control samples from healthy donors and cancer patients. Data came from immunoSEQ multiplex PCR; TCRdb stores just in-frame clones and leaves some out. The sample carries approximately 190,000 clones, about 91% recorded once. Specimen: blood. These receptors all come from a man aged 30-40 years in good health. The CDR3 runs from the conserved cysteine through the conserved F or W. Each record gives: CDR3 DNA, CDR3 protein, clone size, CDR3 length, D gene, J gene, V gene. The D gene is left open where the match is weak. Some rows have no size entry. The others give once, few or many, or a class for an expanded clone.

CDR3nt: TGTGCCAGCAGCTTCACCGACAGGGGTGCCGAGACCCAGTACTTC
CDR3aa: CASSFTDRGAETQYF
abundance: -
len: 15
d_gene: TRBD1
j_gene: TRBJ2-5
v_gene: TRBV11-1

CDR3nt: TGTGCCAGCAGTCCTTCAAGAGGGTCTGGAAACTATAGCAATCAGCCCCAGCATTTT
CDR3aa: CASSPSRGSGNYSNQPQHF
abundance: -
len: 19
d_gene: -
j_gene: TRBJ1-5
v_gene: TRBV6-6

CDR3nt: TGTGCCAGCAGCCGAGGAAGCGGGCTTAGCACAGATACGCAGTATTTT
CDR3aa: CASSRGSGLSTDTQYF
abundance: -
len: 16
d_gene: -
j_gene: TRBJ2-3
v_gene: TRBV5-4

CDR3nt: TGTGCCAGCAGCGGTAGGAGACAAACTAACACTGAAGCTTTCTTT
CDR3aa: CASSGRRQTNTEAFF
abundance: -
len: 15
d_gene: -
j_gene: TRBJ1-1
v_gene: TRBV9

CDR3nt: TGTGCCAGCAGGGAGGCGGCGGTCACCGGGGAGCTGTTTTTT
CDR3aa: CASREAAVTGELFF
abundance: -
len: 14
d_gene: -
j_gene: TRBJ2-2
v_gene: TRBV2

CDR3nt: TGCGCCAGCAGCCTAGGACAGGGACCCTACAATGAGCAGTTCTTC
CDR3aa: CASSLGQGPYNEQFF
abundance: -
len: 15
d_gene: TRBD1
j_gene: TRBJ2-1
v_gene: TRBV4-1

CDR3nt: TGCGCCAGCAGCCAAGGGGGTAGCACAGATACGCAGTATTTT
CDR3aa: CASSQGGSTDTQYF
abundance: -
len: 14
d_gene: -
j_gene: TRBJ2-3
v_gene: TRBV4-1

CDR3nt: TGTGCCAGCAGCCACTTGGGCAGTGGCTACACCTTC
CDR3aa: CASSHLGSGYTF
abundance: -
len: 12
d_gene: -
j_gene: TRBJ1-2
v_gene: TRBV14

CDR3nt: TGTGCCAGCGGGACAGGGGGAGTCACGGATGAGCAGTTCTTC
CDR3aa: CASGTGGVTDEQFF
abundance: -
len: 14
d_gene: TRBD1
j_gene: TRBJ2-1
v_gene: TRBV9

CDR3nt: TGTGCCAGCAGTTTATCGCCCAGCGTTGATGGCTACACCTTC
CDR3aa: CASSLSPSVDGYTF
abundance: few
len: 14
d_gene: -
j_gene: TRBJ1-2
v_gene: TRBV27

CDR3nt: TGTGCCAGCAGTGATCGGGACAGGGCCTCTTACGGTGGCTACACCTTC
CDR3aa: CASSDRDRASYGGYTF
abundance: -
len: 16
d_gene: TRBD1
j_gene: TRBJ1-2
v_gene: TRBV6-1